The 9 T cell receptor beta chains below all came from one sample that was sequenced in a study of CD8+CD57+ T cells in acquired aplastic anemia. Profiling that covered TCR beta VDJ and CDR3 relied on genomic DNA as its template. TCRdb re-called the reads with MiXCR, one entry per CDR3 protein. The table has some 180,000 distinct CDR3 sequences, almost 50% seen once; the top ten hold over 10%. Previously, flow cytometry had revealed CD8+CD57+ cell expansion in the patients chosen for sequencing. The source material was sorted CD4+, CD8+, or CD8+CD57+ T cells (not recorded which) from PBMCs. All receptors derive from a human donor with aplastic anemia.

The gene calls are TRBV6-2 or TRBV6-3 and TRBJ1-1; D is perhaps TRBD1 (5 bases). CDR3 length: 12 amino acids. Looked up from germline, CDR1 is MNHEY and CDR2 is SVGEGT. The V gene lost 6 bases and the J gene lost 11 bases, with 16 bases spanning the gap. The CDR3 sequence: CASSLGVGVAFF. CDR3 DNA: TGTGCCAGCAGCTTGGGCGTAGGGGTGGCTTTCTTT.

The J gene is TRBJ2-1, the V gene TRBV4-2; 10 bases fit TRBD2. Germline assignment: CDR1 LGHNA and CDR2 YNFKEQ. The CDR3 contains 16 residues. With 1 base clipped from V and 5 bases from J, the junction kept 5 bases outside the gene matches. This CDR3 reads CASSQGPSGGDNEQFF. The CDR3 nucleotides read TGTGCCAGCAGCCAAGGGCCTAGCGGGGGTGACAATGAGCAGTTCTTC.

The gene calls are TRBV27 and TRBJ2-7; 13 bases agree with TRBD2. V gave up 5 bases and J gave up 6 bases; unmatched junction bases: 7. The CDR3 is 15 amino acids. CDR1 is MNHEY and CDR2 is SMNVEV in the germline V gene (reference sequence). The CDR3 sequence: CASSLRTSGSSEQYF. In DNA, the CDR3 is TGTGCCAGCAGTCTCCGGACTAGCGGGAGTTCCGAGCAGTACTTC.

This chain uses TRBV7-2 with TRBJ2-5; 11 nucleotides line up with TRBD2. Looked up from germline, CDR1 is SGHTA and CDR2 is FQGNSA. The CDR3 is made up of 16 amino acids. After removal of 5 bases from V and 0 bases from J, the junction contained 5 bases not matched to a gene. In nucleotides, the CDR3 is TGTGCCAGCAGCGGGCGACTAGCGGGGCACCAAGAGACCCAGTACTTC. Its translation: CASSGRLAGHQETQYF.

This chain uses TRBV29-1 with TRBJ2-7; D might be TRBD1 or TRBD2, each matching 5 bases. Trimming pared 4 bases from V and 4 bases from J, leaving 11 bases between. The CDR3 runs to 12 residues. The germline V gene encodes CDR1 SQVTM and CDR2 ANQGSEA. The CDR3 DNA reads as TGCAGCGTTGTGGGGCGGAGGTACGAGCAGTACTTC. As protein: CSVVGRRYEQYF.

The count of this clonotype is one. A single base separates this from a much larger clone, so it may be a read error. V usage is TRBV5-1 and J usage is TRBJ2-3; 8 bases line up with TRBD1. The germline CDR1 and CDR2 sequences are SGHRS and YFSETQ. The CDR3 totals 15 residues. V lost 0 bases, J lost 4 bases, and 4 bases stayed unmatched. Written as DNA, the CDR3 is TGCGCCAGCAGCTTGGAACAGGGGGTCGCAGATACGCAGTATTTT. It codes for CASSLEQGVADTQYF.

At least ten counts were recorded for this clonotype. The CDR3 DNA is TGTGCCATCAGCCCAAGTGGGGGGGGCGAGTACTTC. Translation: CAISPSGGGEYF. This sequence joins TRBV10-3 and TRBJ2-7; possible D gene TRBD2, 7 bases. Trimming shortened V by 6 bases and J by 11 bases, and 17 bases separated the two germline ends. CDR3 size: 12 residues. Germline CDR1 ENHRY, CDR2 SYGVKD.

The chain uses TRBV29-1 and TRBJ1-1; D unresolved. The CDR3 covers 14 residues. Germline CDR1 SQVTM, CDR2 ANQGSEA. Trimming stripped 7 bases from V and 1 base from J, with 16 bases between. The CDR3 nucleotides are TGCAGCGCCGACCTTAATCGCGCGAACACTGAAGCTTTCTTT. Translation: CSADLNRANTEAFF. Drawing the rest from reference TRBV29-1 and TRBJ1-1, the complete variable domain is SAVISQKPSRDICQRGTSLTIQCQVDSQVTMMFWYRQQPGQSLTLIATANQGSEATYESGFVIDKFPISRPNLTFSTLTVSNMSPEDSSIYLCSADLNRANTEAFFGQGTRLTVV.

In this sample, this clonotype turned up once. This rearrangement joins TRBV19 to TRBJ1-1, with no clear D. This CDR3 region has 13 residues. The germline CDR1 and CDR2 sequences are LNHDA and SQIVND (reference sequence). Trimming left V 3 bases short and J 4 bases short, with 9 bases between. CDR3 loop: CASSIGLGTEAFF. The CDR3 DNA sequence: TGTGCCAGTAGTATCGGTTTGGGCACTGAAGCTTTCTTT.